This T cell receptor (beta chain) was profiled in a study of persistence of HIV-infected CD4 T cells. Across the whole study: CD4+ T cells responding to CMV or HIV-1 Gag were isolated. Two participants gave one leukapheresis sample; others gave up to roughly 180 mL blood repeatedly.

Cells were stimulated with overlapping HIV-1 Gag 15-mer peptides. CD40L-negative CD69-negative CD45RO-high memory CD4+ T cells were sorted as populations depleted of antigen-responding cells. Undetectable plasma HIV-1 RNA below 50 copies/mL lasted at least 4 years. The libraries were made with immunoSEQ version 4 in survey mode. Sequencing was performed with immunoSEQ multiplex PCR; in TCRdb, only in-frame clones are kept and a portion is missing. The sample shows 35,000 or so clones, more than 75% of them seen only once. This clone was counted between two and nine times. The antigen remains unidentified. This CDR3 has 14 residues. Germline CDR1 and CDR2: SGHVS and FNYEAQ. V shed 4 bases and J shed 6 bases, with 14 bases lying between them.

The TCR originated in an adult with HIV. The donor label of this sample is uncertain. The sequences come from cultured CD4+ T cells from PBMCs, collected from a patient who received antiretroviral therapy. V usage is TRBV7-6 and J usage is TRBJ2-3, with TRBD2 as a possible D gene (8 bases). CDR3 sequence: CASSWTGGGDTQYF. Here the CDR3 DNA reads TGTGCCAGCAGCTGGACAGGCGGGGGGGATACGCAGTATTTT.